This T cell receptor (beta chain) was retrieved from a study of cytomegalovirus exposure and HLA in healthy donors. The CDR3 totals 15 residues. From germline, CDR1 is GTSNPN and CDR2 SVGIG (reference sequence). Trimming left V 5 bases short and J 0 bases short, with 15 bases between. This table comes from immunoSEQ multiplex PCR, and its TCRdb copy is limited to in-frame clones, with some not included. The data hold roughly 60,000 clones, with about 90% observed a single time. Separate from the approximately 670-subject first cohort, the approximately 120-subject validation cohort was the one that the donors belonged to.

Sequenced input: PBMCs. The chain recombines TRBV30 with TRBJ2-3; possibly TRBD1 for D (6 bases). This TCR came from a woman between 18 and 29 years old in good health and CMV-seronegative. CDR3 sequence reads: CAWGTGPLSTDTQYF. The CDR3 DNA reads as TGTGCCTGGGGAACAGGGCCCTTAAGCACAGATACGCAGTATTTT.